The source of this T cell receptor beta chain is a study of T cell responses to AZD1222 COVID-19 vaccine. V dropped 4 bases and J dropped 6 bases, with 20 bases sitting between them. CDR1 and CDR2 from the germline V gene are SGHRS and YFSETQ. The CDR3 runs 16 residues. Measured with immunoSEQ multiplex PCR; TCRdb has only the in-frame clones, and not every one. The sample has about 140,000 clones; roughly 91% are singletons. The TCR was taken from an adult who received the AZD1222 COVID-19 vaccine. This sequence joins TRBV5-1 and TRBJ2-1; D unresolved. The sample here was peripheral blood, taken 28 days after the second AZD1222 dose. The CDR3 sequence: CASSRATGQYSNEQFF. CDR3 nucleotides: TGCGCCAGCAGCCGGGCAACCGGCCAATACAGCAATGAGCAGTTCTTC.